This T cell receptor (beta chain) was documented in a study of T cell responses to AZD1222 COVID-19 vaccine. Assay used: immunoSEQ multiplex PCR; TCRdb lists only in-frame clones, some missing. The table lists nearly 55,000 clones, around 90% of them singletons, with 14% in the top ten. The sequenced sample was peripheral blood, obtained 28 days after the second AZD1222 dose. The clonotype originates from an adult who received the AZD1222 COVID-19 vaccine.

The CDR3 sequence: CASSDGFRSSYEQYF. As DNA, the CDR3 is TGTGCCAGCAGTGATGGGTTCCGAAGTTCCTACGAGCAGTACTTC. The genes are TRBV6-1 and TRBJ2-7; D is uncertain. V lost 3 bases and J lost 1, with 13 bases in between. There are 15 residues in the CDR3. Per germline, CDR1 MNHNS and CDR2 SASEGT.